This TCR beta chain was recovered during a study of T cell responses to AZD1222 COVID-19 vaccine (dated by TCRdb to 2020 to 2022). About the investigation overall: AZD1222 recipients with second doses at about 4 weeks or about 12 weeks were pooled, because spike-specific TCR depth and breadth did not differ between schedules. A total of approximately 230 trial participants underwent TCR sequencing, of whom some 210 received two doses of AZD1222 and about 25 received two doses of the MenACWY control vaccine. Trial participants were enrolled by age into 18-55, 56-69 and 70-plus year subgroups, with about 150, 28 and 57 TCR-sequenced participants respectively.

CDR1 and CDR2 are drawn from the germline V gene: KGHSH, LQKENI. The germline V and J ends show losses of 0 bases and 3 bases respectively, and no gene match explains 4 bases of the junction. Reading from cysteine to phenylalanine, the CDR3 counts 18 amino acids. Only the CDR3 DNA is retained, 54 bases long and in frame from the first base. What the work shows at the level of the full study, not this receptor alone: Participants were mostly white British and included more females than males, and it was suggested by the authors that clonal diversity may have been underestimated. Conclusions about previously exposed vaccinees are limited, since just five to seven AZD1222 recipients were seropositive for SARS-CoV-2 at baseline. In the small 56-69-year group, the increase in depth fell short of significance, most likely because of low power. After two AZD1222 doses, spike-specific TCR breadth and depth were significantly higher than at day 0 and than in MenACWY recipients. The vaccine-associated CD4 TCRs covered the entire spike protein, and the dominant responses fell in regions 160-218 and 743-854. Because no day 14 peak-response samples were available, repertoires were characterized only after the peak T cell response. Nearly half of unique spike-specific TCRs reportedly recognized epitopes outside regions mutated in the B.1.351 and B.1.1.7 variants.

The CDR3 regions of human TCRbeta chains were analyzed by immunosequencing. Under the source paper's analysis protocol: Repertoire TCRs were checked for matches against a reference library of SARS-CoV-2-specific TCRs that had been generated using the MIRA antigen-specificity platform. Breadth meant the fraction of unique TCRs that were SARS-CoV-2-associated, whereas depth meant the fraction of total T cells that were SARS-CoV-2-associated. Using the MIRA data, each spike-specific TCR was mapped to the spike region that the TCR reacts to and placed in a CD4 or CD8 class. Log10-transformed breadth and depth values were compared by one-way ANOVA with Sidak's multiple comparisons tests. The table was pulled from immuneACCESS by TCRdb, which kept in-frame rearrangements only. Such tables lose some clones; where checked, under half of the loss comes from unresolved V genes, and the rest has no known cause. V, J and clone size are taken as reported in that table, and D and trimming were inferred from the DNA itself. In all, the sample holds about 110,000 clones, and 84% of those were seen once. Together, the top ten hold approximately 9.4% of the sample.

With respect to this clone: Its cognate antigen has yet to be identified. There are no base qualities to consult, and no much larger clone falls within one base.

What this sample's time point label stands for: baseline before first vaccination. Vaccinee samples were obtained from the UK trials COV001 and COV002, which included a single-blind randomized controlled phase 2/3 trial of AZD1222 (ChAdOx1 nCoV-19) in healthy adults. Trial participant PBMC samples were collected at day 0 and day 28 after the second dose for TCRbeta chain sequencing. This receptor was obtained from an adult in good health. In this chain, TRBV18 is recombined with TRBJ2-5, and 16 junctional nucleotides match TRBD2. The starting material was peripheral blood, obtained on day 0 of AZD1222 vaccination. The CDR3 reads CASSPPGLAGGRKETQYF. The DNA sequence is TGTGCCAGCTCACCACCGGGACTAGCGGGAGGGCGGAAAGAGACCCAGTACTTC.